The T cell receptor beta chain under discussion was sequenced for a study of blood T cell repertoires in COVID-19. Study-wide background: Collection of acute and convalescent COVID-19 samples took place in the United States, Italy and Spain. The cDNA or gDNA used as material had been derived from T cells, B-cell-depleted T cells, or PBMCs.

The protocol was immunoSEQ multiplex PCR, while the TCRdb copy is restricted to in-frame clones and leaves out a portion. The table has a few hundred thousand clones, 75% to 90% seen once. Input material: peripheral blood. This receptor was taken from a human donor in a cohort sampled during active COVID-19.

CDR3 residues: CASSPGQGARGYTF. Here the CDR3 DNA reads TGTGCCAGCAGCCCTGGACAGGGGGCACGAGGCTACACCTTC. The chain carries TRBV7-2 and TRBJ1-2, with 11 positions matching TRBD1. The CDR3 is 14 amino acids. From germline, CDR1 is SGHTA and CDR2 FQGNSA. The trim removed 5 bases at V and 8 bases at J, leaving 7 bases unmatched.